This T cell receptor beta chain was sequenced for a study of blood T cell repertoires in COVID-19. Only in-frame clones appear in the TCRdb table, and some are missing; sequencing was by immunoSEQ multiplex PCR. The top ten hold approximately 9.1% of the sample, which has nearly 250,000 clones, roughly 85% seen once. The V segment lost 6 bases and the J segment 8 bases; nucleotides outside the gene matches: 6. The CDR3 contains 12 residues. Germline V gene data show CDR1 as SNHLY and CDR2 as FYNNEI. Individuals drawn from under 30 US areas were about 18 to 95 years old. Sequencing was carried out using PBMCs or T cells enriched from blood (not recorded which). This chain joins TRBV2 and TRBJ1-2; 7 bases agree with TRBD1. The source is a woman in her forties or fifties with acute COVID-19. CDR3 protein: CASSLTGNGYTF. DNA of the CDR3: TGTGCCAGCAGCCTGACAGGGAACGGCTACACCTTC.